The clone carrying this TCR beta chain was seen a single time. The data were obtained in a study of blood T cell repertoires in COVID-19. At the level of the study: The United States, Italy and Spain supplied acute and convalescent COVID-19 samples. The analysed material was cDNA or gDNA that came from T cells, B-cell-depleted T cells, or PBMCs.

Original data processing: Reference gene primer amplification in the assay estimated nucleated cell counts. Only in-frame clones appear in the TCRdb table, and some are missing; sequencing was by immunoSEQ multiplex PCR. The V and J calls and the clone size are those of that table, but D and trimming were determined from the DNA. The sample gives 45,000 to 50,000 clones, approximately 80% of which show up once; roughly 7% is in the top ten. Sequences were obtained from peripheral blood. The TCR was taken from a man aged 35-49 years with acute or convalescent COVID-19.

The CDR3: CASSLRGGATSMDDEQFF. The CDR3 DNA reads as TGTGCCAGCAGCCTCCGCGGGGGGGCCACCTCAATGGATGATGAGCAGTTCTTC. V and J are TRBV7-3 and TRBJ2-1, with 9 bases lining up with TRBD2. The ends lost 5 bases at V and 8 bases at J; junction bases unmatched: 19. The germline V gene encodes CDR1 SGHTA and CDR2 FQGTGA. The CDR3 covers 18 residues.